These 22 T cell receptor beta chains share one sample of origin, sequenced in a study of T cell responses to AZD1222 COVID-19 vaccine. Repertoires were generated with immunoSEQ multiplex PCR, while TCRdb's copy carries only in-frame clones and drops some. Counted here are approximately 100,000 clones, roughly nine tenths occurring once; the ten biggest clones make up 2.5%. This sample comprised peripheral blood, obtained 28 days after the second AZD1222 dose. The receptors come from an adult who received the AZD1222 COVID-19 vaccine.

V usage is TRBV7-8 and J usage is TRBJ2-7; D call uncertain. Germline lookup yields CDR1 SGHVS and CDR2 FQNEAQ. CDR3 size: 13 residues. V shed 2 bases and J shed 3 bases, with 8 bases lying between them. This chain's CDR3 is CASSLHRNYEQYF. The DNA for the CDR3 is TGTGCCAGCAGCTTACACCGAAACTACGAGCAGTACTTC.

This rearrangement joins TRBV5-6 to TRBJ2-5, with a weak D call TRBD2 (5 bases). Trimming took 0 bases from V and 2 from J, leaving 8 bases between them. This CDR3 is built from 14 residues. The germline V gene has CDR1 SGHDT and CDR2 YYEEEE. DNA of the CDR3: TGTGCCAGCAGCTTGGAACTAGGACAAGAGACCCAGTACTTC. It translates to CASSLELGQETQYF. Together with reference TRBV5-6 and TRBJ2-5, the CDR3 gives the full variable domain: DAGVTQSPTHLIKTRGQQVTLRCSPKSGHDTVSWYQQALGQGPQFIFQYYEEEERQRGNFPDRFSGHQFPNYSSELNVNALLLGDSALYLCASSLELGQETQYFGPGTRLLVL.

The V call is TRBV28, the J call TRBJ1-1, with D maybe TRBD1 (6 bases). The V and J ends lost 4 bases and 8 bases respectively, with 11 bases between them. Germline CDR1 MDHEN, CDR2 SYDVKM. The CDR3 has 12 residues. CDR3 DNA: TGTGCCAGCAGTTGGCGACAGGAAGAAGCTTTCTTT. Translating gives CASSWRQEEAFF.

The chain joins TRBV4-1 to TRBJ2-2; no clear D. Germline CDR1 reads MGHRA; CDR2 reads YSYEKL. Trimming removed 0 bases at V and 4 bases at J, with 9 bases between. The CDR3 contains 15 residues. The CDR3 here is CASSQEEASTGELFF. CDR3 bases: TGCGCCAGCAGCCAAGAAGAGGCTAGCACCGGGGAGCTGTTTTTT.

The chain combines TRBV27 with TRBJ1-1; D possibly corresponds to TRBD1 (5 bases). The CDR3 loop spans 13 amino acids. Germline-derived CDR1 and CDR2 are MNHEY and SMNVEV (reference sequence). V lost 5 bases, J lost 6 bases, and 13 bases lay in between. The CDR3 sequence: CASSAIKGSEAFF. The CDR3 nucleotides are TGTGCCAGCAGTGCAATTAAGGGGTCTGAAGCTTTCTTT.

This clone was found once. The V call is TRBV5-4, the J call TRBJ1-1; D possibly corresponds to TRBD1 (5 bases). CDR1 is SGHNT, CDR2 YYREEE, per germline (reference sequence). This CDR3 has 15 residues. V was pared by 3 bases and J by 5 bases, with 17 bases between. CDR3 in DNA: TGTGCCAGCAGCTCCGCAGGGTTATTTAGAACTGAAGCTTTCTTT. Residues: CASSSAGLFRTEAFF. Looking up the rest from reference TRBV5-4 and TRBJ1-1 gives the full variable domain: ETGVTQSPTHLIKTRGQQVTLRCSSQSGHNTVSWYQQALGQGPQFIFQYYREEENGRGNFPPRFSGLQFPNYSSELNVNALELDDSALYLCASSSAGLFRTEAFFGQGTRLTVV.

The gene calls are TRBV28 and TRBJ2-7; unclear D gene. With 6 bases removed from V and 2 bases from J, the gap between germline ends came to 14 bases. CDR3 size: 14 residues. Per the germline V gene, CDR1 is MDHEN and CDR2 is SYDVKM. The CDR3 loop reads CASSPASSTYEQYF. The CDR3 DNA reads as TGTGCCAGCAGCCCCGCTTCGTCCACCTACGAGCAGTACTTC.

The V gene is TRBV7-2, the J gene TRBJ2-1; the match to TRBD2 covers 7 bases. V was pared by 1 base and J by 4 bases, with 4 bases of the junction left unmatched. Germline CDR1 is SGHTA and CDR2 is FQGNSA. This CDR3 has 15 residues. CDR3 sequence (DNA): TGTGCCAGCAGCTTAGGGGGGACTAATTACAATGAGCAGTTCTTC. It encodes CASSLGGTNYNEQFF.

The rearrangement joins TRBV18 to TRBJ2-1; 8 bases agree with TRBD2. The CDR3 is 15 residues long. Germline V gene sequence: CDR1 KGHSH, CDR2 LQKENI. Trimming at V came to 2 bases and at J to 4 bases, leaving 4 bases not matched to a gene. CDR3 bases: TGTGCCAGCTCACCAATTTTAGCGGGATACAATGAGCAGTTCTTC. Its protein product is CASSPILAGYNEQFF. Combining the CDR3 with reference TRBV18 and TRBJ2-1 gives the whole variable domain NAGVMQNPRHLVRRRGQEARLRCSPMKGHSHVYWYRQLPEEGLKFMVYLQKENIIDESGMPKERFSAEFPKEGPSILRIQQVVRGDSAAYFCASSPILAGYNEQFFGPGTRLTVL.

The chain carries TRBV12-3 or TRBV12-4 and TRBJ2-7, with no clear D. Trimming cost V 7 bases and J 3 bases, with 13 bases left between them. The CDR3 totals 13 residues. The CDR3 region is CASTISTGYEQYF. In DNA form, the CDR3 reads TGTGCCAGCACCATAAGCACTGGCTACGAGCAGTACTTC.

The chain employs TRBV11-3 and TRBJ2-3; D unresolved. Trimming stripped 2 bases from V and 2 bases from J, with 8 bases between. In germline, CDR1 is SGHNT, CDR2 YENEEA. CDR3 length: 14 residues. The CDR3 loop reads CASSLRDFTDTQYF. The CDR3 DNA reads TGTGCCAGCAGCTTAAGAGATTTCACAGATACGCAGTATTTT.

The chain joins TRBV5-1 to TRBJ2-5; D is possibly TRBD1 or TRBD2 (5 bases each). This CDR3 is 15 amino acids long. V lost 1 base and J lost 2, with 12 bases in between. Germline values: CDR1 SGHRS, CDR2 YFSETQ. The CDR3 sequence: CASSLTGRLQETQYF. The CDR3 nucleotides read TGCGCCAGCAGCTTGACGGGACGGCTGCAAGAGACCCAGTACTTC.

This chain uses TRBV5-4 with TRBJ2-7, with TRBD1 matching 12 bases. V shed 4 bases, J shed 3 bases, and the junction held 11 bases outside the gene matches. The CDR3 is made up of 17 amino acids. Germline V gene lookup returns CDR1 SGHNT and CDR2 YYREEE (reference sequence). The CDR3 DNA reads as TGTGCCAGCAGCAAGGGACAGGGGGCCAAGACTTTCTACGAGCAGTACTTC. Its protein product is CASSKGQGAKTFYEQYF.

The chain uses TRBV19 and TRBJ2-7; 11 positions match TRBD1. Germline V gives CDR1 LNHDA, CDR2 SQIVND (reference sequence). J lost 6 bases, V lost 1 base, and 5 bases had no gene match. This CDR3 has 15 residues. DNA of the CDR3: TGTGCCAGTAGTATAGCTGGGACAGGGGGAAGCGAGCAGTACTTC. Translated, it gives CASSIAGTGGSEQYF. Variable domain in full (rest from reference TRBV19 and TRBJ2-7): DGGITQSPKYLFRKEGQNVTLSCEQNLNHDAMYWYRQDPGQGLRLIYYSQIVNDFQKGDIAEGYSVSREKKESFPLTVTSAQKNPTAFYLCASSIAGTGGSEQYFGPGTRLTVT.

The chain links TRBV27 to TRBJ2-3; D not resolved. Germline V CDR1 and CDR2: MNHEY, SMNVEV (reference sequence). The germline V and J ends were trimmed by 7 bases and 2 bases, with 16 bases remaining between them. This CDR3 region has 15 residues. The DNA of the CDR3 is TGTGCCAGCACCCCTGCTTTAACGCTCACAGATACGCAGTATTTT. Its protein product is CASTPALTLTDTQYF.

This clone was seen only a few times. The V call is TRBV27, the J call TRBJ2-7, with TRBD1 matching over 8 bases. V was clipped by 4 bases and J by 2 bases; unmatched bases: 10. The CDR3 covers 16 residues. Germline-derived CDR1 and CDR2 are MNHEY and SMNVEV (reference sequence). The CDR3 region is CASSSSRQGFPYEQYF. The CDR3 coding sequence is TGTGCCAGCAGTTCCTCCCGACAGGGGTTCCCCTACGAGCAGTACTTC.

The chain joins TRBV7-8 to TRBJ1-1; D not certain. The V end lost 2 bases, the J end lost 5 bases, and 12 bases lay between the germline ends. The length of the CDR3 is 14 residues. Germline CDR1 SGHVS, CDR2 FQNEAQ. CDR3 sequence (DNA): TGTGCCAGCAGCTTACCGCCACACGCGACTGAAGCTTTCTTT. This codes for CASSLPPHATEAFF.

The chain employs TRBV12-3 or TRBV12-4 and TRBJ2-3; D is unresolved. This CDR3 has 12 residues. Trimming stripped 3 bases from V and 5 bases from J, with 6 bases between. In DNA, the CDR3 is TGTGCCAGCAGTTTCAATGGAGATACGCAGTATTTT. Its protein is CASSFNGDTQYF.

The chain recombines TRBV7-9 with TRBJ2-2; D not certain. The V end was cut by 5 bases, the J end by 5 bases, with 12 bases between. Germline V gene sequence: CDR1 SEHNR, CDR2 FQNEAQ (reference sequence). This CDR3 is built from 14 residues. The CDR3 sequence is CASSPLGSTGELFF. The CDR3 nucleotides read TGTGCCAGCAGCCCCCTTGGCAGTACCGGGGAGCTGTTTTTT.

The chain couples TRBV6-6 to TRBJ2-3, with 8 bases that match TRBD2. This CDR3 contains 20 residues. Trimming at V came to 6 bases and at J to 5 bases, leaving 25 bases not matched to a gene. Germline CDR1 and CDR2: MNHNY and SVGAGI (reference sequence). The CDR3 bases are TGTGCCAGCAGCCCCCCCCGAACGCACAGGGTTAGCGGGGCACAAGATACGCAGTATTTT. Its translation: CASSPPRTHRVSGAQDTQYF.

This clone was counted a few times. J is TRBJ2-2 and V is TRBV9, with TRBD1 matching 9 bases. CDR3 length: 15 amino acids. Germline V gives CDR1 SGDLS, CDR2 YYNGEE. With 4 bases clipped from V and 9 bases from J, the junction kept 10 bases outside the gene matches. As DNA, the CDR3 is TGTGCCAGCAGCCAAACGACAGGGGGACTCCGGGAGCTGTTTTTT. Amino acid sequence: CASSQTTGGLRELFF.

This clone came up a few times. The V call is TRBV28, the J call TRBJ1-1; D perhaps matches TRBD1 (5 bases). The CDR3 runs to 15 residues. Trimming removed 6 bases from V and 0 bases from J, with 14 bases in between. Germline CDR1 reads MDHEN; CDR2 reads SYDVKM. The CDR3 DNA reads TGTGCCAGCAGAAAACTTGACAGAATGAACACTGAAGCTTTCTTT. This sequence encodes CASRKLDRMNTEAFF. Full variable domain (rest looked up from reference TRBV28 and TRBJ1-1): DVKVTQSSRYLVKRTGEKVFLECVQDMDHENMFWYRQDPGLGLRLIYFSYDVKMKEKGDIPEGYSVSREKKERFSLILESASTNQTSMYLCASRKLDRMNTEAFFGQGTRLTVV.